This T cell receptor (beta chain) derives from a study of T cell clones after liver transplantation. Study in general: Post-transplant blood was tracked for graft-donor-reactive T cell clones identified in a pre-transplant mixed lymphocyte reaction. HCV positivity affected three of eight recipients; the rest lacked autoimmune or viral indications. Findings and limits, study-wide: Graft donor-reactive T cells possibly entered the graft instead of undergoing deletion.

Germline V gene data show CDR1 as KGHSH and CDR2 as LQKENI. V was clipped by 3 bases and J by 2 bases, with 8 bases between them. The CDR3 contains 14 residues. A note on this clone: Its antigen is undetermined. This same CDR3 is encoded by further DNA sequences in the sample.

Assay used: immunoSEQ multiplex PCR; TCRdb lists only in-frame clones, some missing. The data show around 110,000 clones, 90% seen once. The sequences come from CD4+ T cells from blood, collected 12 months after liver transplant. The TCR comes from a human patient who received a liver transplant. Part of the T cell pool may stem from the graft donor. V and J are TRBV18 and TRBJ1-5; no clear D. Written as DNA, the CDR3 is TGTGCCAGCTCACCCGGCGGACGCAATCAGCCCCAGCATTTT. This encodes CASSPGGRNQPQHF.